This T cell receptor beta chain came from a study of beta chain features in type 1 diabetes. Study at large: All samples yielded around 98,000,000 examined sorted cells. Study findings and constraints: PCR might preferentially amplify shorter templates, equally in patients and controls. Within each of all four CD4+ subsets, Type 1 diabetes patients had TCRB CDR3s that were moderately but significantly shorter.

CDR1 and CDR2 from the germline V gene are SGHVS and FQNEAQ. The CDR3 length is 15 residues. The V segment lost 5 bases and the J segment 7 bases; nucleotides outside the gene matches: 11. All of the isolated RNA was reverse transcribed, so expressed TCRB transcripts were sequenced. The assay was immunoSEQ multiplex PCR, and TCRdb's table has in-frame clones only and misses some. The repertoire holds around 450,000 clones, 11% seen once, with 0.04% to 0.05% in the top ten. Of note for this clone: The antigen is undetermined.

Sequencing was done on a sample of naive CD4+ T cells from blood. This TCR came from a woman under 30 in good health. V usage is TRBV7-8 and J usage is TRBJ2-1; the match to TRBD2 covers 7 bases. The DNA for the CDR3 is TGTGCCAGCAGCCCGAATCGGGGGGAATGGAATGAGCAGTTCTTC. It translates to CASSPNRGEWNEQFF.